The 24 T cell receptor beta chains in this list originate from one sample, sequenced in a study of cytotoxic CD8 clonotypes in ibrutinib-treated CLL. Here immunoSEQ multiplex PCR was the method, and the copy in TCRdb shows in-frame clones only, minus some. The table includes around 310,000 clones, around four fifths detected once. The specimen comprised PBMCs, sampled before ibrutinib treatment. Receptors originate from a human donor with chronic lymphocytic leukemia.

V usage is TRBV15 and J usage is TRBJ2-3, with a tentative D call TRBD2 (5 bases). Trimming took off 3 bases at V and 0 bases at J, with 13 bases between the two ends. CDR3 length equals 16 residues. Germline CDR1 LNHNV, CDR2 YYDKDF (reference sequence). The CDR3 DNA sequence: TGTGCCACCAGCAGCCCCGGCGGGTTAAGCACAGATACGCAGTATTTT. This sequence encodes CATSSPGGLSTDTQYF.

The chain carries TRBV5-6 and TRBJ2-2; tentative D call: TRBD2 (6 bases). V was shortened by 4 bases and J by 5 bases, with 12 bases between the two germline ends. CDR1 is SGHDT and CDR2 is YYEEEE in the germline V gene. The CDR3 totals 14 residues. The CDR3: CASSPVAGTGELFF. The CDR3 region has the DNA TGTGCCAGCAGCCCGGTTGCGGGAACCGGGGAGCTGTTTTTT.

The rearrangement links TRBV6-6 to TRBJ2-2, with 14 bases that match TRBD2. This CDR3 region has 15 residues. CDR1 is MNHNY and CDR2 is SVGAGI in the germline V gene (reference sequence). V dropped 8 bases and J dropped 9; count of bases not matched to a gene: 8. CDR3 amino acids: CASRRGLAGARELFF. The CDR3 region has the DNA TGTGCCAGCCGACGGGGACTAGCGGGAGCCCGGGAGCTGTTTTTT.

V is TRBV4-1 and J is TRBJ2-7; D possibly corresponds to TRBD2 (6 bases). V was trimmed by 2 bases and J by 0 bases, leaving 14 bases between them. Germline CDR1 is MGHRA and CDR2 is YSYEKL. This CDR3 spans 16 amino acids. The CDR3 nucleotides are TGCGCCAGCAGCCAACAATTAGCGGCGAGCTCCTACGAGCAGTACTTC. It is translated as CASSQQLAASSYEQYF.

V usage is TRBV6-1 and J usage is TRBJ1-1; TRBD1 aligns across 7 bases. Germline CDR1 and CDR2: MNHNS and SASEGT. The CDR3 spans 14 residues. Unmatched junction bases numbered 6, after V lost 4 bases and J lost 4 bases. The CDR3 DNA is TGTGCCAGCAGTGGGGTCAGGGGGGGCACTGAAGCTTTCTTT. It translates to CASSGVRGGTEAFF.

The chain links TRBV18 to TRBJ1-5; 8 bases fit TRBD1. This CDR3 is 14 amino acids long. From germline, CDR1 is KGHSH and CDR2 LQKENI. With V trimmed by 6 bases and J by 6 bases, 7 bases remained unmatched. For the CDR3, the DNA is TGTGCCAGCTCGCAGCAGGGGGCTCCTCAGCCCCAGCATTTT. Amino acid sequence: CASSQQGAPQPQHF.

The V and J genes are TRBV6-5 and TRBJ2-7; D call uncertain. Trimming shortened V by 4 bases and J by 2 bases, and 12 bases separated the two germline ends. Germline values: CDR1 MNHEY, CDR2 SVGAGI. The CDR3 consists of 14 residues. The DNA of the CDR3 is TGTGCCAGCAGTTGGAGTACTACTACCTACGAGCAGTACTTC. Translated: CASSWSTTTYEQYF.

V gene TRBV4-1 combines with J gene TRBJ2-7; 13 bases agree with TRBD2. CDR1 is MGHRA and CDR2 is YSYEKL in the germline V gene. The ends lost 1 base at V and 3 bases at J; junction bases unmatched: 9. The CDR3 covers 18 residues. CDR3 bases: TGCGCCAGCAGCCAAGCACACCAAGGACTAGCGGGAGACTACGAGCAGTACTTC. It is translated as CASSQAHQGLAGDYEQYF.

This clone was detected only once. CDR3 nucleotides: TGTGCCAGCAGCCCGAACTCAGCAACCTACGAGCAGTACTTC. Amino acid sequence: CASSPNSATYEQYF. The V gene is TRBV9, the J gene TRBJ2-7; no firm D call. Germline V CDR1 and CDR2: SGDLS, YYNGEE. This CDR3 has 14 amino acids. The V end lost 4 bases, the J end lost 2 bases, and 13 bases lay between the germline ends.

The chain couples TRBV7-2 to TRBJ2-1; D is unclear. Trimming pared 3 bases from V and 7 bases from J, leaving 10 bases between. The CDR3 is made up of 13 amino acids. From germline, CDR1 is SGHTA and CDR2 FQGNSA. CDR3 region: CASSFLVKNEQFF. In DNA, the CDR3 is TGTGCCAGCAGCTTCCTAGTAAAGAATGAGCAGTTCTTC.

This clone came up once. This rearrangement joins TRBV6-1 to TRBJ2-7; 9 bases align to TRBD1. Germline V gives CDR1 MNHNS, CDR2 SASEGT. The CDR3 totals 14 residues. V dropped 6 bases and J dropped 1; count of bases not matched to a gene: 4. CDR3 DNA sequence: TGTGCCAGCAGCCGGGACAGGGTTTCCTACGAGCAGTACTTC. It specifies CASSRDRVSYEQYF.

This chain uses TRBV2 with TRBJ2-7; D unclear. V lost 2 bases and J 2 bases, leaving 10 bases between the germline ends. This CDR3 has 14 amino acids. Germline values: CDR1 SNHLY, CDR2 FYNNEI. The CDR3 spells CASSESHSAYEQYF. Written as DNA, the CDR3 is TGTGCCAGCAGTGAAAGCCACTCGGCCTACGAGCAGTACTTC.

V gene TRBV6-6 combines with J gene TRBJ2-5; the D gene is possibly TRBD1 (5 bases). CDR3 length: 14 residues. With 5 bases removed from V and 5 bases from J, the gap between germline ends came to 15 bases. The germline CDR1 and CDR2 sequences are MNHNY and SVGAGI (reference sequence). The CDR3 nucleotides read TGTGCCAGCAGTAGAGGCAGGGCGGAGGAGACCCAGTACTTC. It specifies CASSRGRAEETQYF.

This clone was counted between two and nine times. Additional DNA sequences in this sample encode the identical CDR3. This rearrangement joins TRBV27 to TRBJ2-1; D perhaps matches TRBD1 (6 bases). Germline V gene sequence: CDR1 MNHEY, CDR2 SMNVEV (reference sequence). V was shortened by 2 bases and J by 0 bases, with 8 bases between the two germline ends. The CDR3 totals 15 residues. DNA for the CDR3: TGTGCCAGCAGTTTAAGGGGGAGCTCCTACAATGAGCAGTTCTTC. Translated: CASSLRGSSYNEQFF.

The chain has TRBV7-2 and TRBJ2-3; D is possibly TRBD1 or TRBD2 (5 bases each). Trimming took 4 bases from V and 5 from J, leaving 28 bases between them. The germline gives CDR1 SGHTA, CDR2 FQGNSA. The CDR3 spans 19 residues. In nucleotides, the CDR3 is TGTGCCAGCAGCTCCCTAGCTGCTCAAAGGGGATTCGCTGGAGATACGCAGTATTTT. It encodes CASSSLAAQRGFAGDTQYF.

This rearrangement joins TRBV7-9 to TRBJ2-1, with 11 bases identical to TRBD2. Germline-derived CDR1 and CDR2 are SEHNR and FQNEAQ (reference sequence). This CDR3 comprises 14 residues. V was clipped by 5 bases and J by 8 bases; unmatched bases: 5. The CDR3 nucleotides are TGTGCCAGCAGCCCGACTAGCGGGATGGATGAGCAGTTCTTC. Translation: CASSPTSGMDEQFF.

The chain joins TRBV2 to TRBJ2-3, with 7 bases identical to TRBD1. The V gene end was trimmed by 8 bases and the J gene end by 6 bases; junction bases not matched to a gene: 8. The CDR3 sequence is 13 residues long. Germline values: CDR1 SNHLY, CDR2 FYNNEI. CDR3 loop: CASRGQVRDTQYF. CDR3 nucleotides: TGTGCCAGCCGCGGACAGGTCCGGGATACGCAGTATTTT.

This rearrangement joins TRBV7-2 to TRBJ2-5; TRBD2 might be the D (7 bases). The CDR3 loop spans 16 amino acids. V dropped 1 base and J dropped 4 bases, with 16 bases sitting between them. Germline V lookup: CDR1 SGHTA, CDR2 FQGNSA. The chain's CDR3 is CASSLDSGGRAETQYF. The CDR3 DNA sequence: TGTGCCAGCAGCTTAGATTCCGGGGGGCGGGCAGAGACCCAGTACTTC. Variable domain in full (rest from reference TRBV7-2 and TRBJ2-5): GAGVSQSPSNKVTEKGKDVELRCDPISGHTALYWYRQSLGQGLEFLIYFQGNSAPDKSGLPSDRFSAERTGGSVSTLTIQRTQQEDSAVYLCASSLDSGGRAETQYFGPGTRLLVL.

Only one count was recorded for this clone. The CDR3 region is CASSSGPPRSYNEQFF. The CDR3 coding sequence is TGTGCCAGCAGTTCGGGACCCCCGAGGTCCTACAATGAGCAGTTCTTC. The chain combines TRBV7-3 with TRBJ2-1, with D perhaps assigned TRBD1 or TRBD2 (5 bases each). This CDR3 spans 16 amino acids. CDR1 SGHTA and CDR2 FQGTGA come from the germline V gene. The V gene lost 6 bases and the J gene lost 1 base, with 16 bases spanning the gap.

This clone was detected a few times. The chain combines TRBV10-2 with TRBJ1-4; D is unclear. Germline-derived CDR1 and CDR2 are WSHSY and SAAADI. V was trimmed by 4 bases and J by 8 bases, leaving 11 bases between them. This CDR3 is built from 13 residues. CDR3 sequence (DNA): TGCGCCAGCAGTGGCAGGAGCGAAGAAAAACTGTTTTTT. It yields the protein CASSGRSEEKLFF.

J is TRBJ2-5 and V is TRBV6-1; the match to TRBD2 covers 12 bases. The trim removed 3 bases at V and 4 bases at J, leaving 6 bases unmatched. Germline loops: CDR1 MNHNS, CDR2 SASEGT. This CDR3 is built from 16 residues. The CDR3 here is CASSEGLAGFGETQYF. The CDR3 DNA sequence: TGTGCCAGCAGTGAGGGACTAGCGGGTTTCGGAGAGACCCAGTACTTC.

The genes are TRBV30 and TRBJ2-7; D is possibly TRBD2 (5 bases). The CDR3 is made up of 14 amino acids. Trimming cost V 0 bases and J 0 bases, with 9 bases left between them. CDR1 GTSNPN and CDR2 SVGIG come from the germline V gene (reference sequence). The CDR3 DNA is TGTGCCTGGAGTGTAGGGCGGGCCTCCTACGAGCAGTACTTC. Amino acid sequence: CAWSVGRASYEQYF.

The CDR3 bases are TGTGCCAGCAGTCCCCGGGTGGGATCTAACTATGGCTACACCTTC. Its translation is CASSPRVGSNYGYTF. The gene calls are TRBV6-6 and TRBJ1-2; D uncertain. CDR1 and CDR2 (germline): MNHNY, SVGAGI (reference sequence). Trimming removed 5 bases at V and 0 bases at J, with 13 bases between. The CDR3 has 15 amino acids.

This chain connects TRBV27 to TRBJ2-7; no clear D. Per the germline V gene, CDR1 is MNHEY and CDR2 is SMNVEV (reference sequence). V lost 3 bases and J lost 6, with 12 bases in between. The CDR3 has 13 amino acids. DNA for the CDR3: TGTGCCAGCAGTTTGCTTAGTTCCCTCGAGCAGTACTTC. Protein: CASSLLSSLEQYF.